This T cell receptor (beta chain) was documented in a study of cytomegalovirus exposure and HLA in healthy donors. Study-level background: An earlier analysis found around 100 million unique TCR beta sequences from 150 million to 200 million T cells.

On this clone: Its antigen is undetermined.

Study-wide findings and caveats: Excluded were some V segments that proved indistinguishable, including TRBV6-2 and TRBV6-3. Data from an earlier analysis indicated that most TCR beta V segments were productive either about 90% or about 30% of the time.

Germline CDR1 MDHEN, CDR2 SYDVKM. V lost 5 bases, J lost 6 bases, and 8 bases stayed unmatched. The CDR3 length is 15 residues. The primer mix had 60 Vbeta and 13 Jbeta primers. Source study methods: A follow-up analysis tallied approximately 85 million unique TCR beta chains, 9 million to 11 million shared. Data came from immunoSEQ multiplex PCR; TCRdb stores just in-frame clones and leaves some out. The V and J calls and the clone size are those of that table, but D and trimming were determined from the DNA. The data hold 130,000 to 150,000 clones, with roughly 79% observed a single time. Sequencing was carried out using PBMCs. The chain carries TRBV28 and TRBJ1-5, with 9 bases identical to TRBD1. The receptor was derived from a woman in her fifties or sixties in good health and CMV-seropositive. The CDR3 loop is CASSPGTGFVQPQHF. The CDR3 nucleotides are TGTGCCAGCAGTCCCGGGACAGGGTTTGTTCAGCCCCAGCATTTT.